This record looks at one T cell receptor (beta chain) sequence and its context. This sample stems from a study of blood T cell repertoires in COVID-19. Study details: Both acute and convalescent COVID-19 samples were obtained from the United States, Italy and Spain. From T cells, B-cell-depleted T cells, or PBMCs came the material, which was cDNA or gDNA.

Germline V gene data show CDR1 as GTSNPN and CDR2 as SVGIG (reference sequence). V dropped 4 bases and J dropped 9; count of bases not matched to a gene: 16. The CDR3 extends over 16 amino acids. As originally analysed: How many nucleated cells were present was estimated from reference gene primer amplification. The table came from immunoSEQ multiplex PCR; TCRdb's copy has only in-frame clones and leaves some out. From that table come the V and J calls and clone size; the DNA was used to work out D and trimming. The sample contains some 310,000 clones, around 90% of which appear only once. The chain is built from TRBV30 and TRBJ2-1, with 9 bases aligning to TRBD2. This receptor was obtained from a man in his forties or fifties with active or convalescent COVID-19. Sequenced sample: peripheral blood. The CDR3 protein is CAWTALSGGGFGEQFF. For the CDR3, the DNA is TGTGCCTGGACGGCTCTTAGCGGGGGAGGATTCGGTGAGCAGTTCTTC.